The next 24 T cell receptor beta chains were all read from a single sample in a study of early T cells in non-severe SARS-CoV-2 infection. MiXCR, applied by TCRdb to the 5' RACE reads, yields one record per CDR3 protein. The table has tens of thousands of distinct CDR3 sequences, about 11% seen once. The specimen was whole blood. The receptors originated from an adult who was a healthcare worker with PCR-confirmed SARS-CoV-2 infection or an uninfected control (not recorded which).

V usage is TRBV6-2 or TRBV6-3 and J usage is TRBJ2-7, with 16 bases identical to TRBD2. There are 20 residues in the CDR3. Germline V gives CDR1 MNHEY, CDR2 SVGEGT. J was trimmed by 2 bases and V by 0 bases; bases with no gene match: 10. In DNA form, the CDR3 reads TGTGCCAGCAGTTACTCTTCCGGGACTAGCGGGAGGGCCCTCGCCTACGAGCAGTACTTC. Its protein is CASSYSSGTSGRALAYEQYF.

The V and J genes are TRBV7-9 and TRBJ2-1; 10 bases fit TRBD2. The CDR3 length is 17 residues. CDR1 SEHNR and CDR2 FQNEAQ come from the germline V gene (reference sequence). The V and J ends lost 5 bases and 4 bases, in that order; junction bases with no gene match: 11. CDR3 sequence (DNA): TGTGCCAGCAGCCTCAAACCCGCTAGCGGGGGATACAATGAGCAGTTCTTC. The encoded protein is CASSLKPASGGYNEQFF. The entire variable domain, with the rest obtained from reference TRBV7-9 and TRBJ2-1, is as follows: DTGVSQNPRHKITKRGQNVTFRCDPISEHNRLYWYRQTLGQGPEFLTYFQNEAQLEKSRLLSDRFSAERPKGSFSTLEIQRTEQGDSAMYLCASSLKPASGGYNEQFFGPGTRLTVL.

This rearrangement joins TRBV4-1 to TRBJ2-1; D is unclear. Trimming removed 1 base from V and 1 base from J, with 5 bases in between. Germline lookup yields CDR1 MGHRA and CDR2 YSYEKL. This CDR3 is built from 14 residues. CDR3: CASSQVASYNEQFF. CDR3 DNA: TGCGCCAGCAGCCAAGTAGCATCCTACAATGAGCAGTTCTTC.

This clonotype came up a few times. The chain has TRBV7-6 and TRBJ2-1; TRBD2 matches 8 bases. The CDR3 spans 15 residues. Trimming at V came to 6 bases and at J to 6 bases, leaving 10 bases not matched to a gene. CDR1 and CDR2 (germline): SGHVS, FNYEAQ. In DNA, the CDR3 is TGTGCCAGCAGGGATACGGCGGGAGGAGGCAATGAGCAGTTCTTC. Protein sequence: CASRDTAGGGNEQFF.

This clonotype appeared once. The V and J genes are TRBV19 and TRBJ2-1; unclear D gene. The germline V gene encodes CDR1 LNHDA and CDR2 SQIVND (reference sequence). With 8 bases removed from V and 0 bases from J, the gap between germline ends came to 8 bases. The CDR3 totals 13 residues. CDR3: CASQRSSYNEQFF. CDR3 nucleotides: TGTGCCAGTCAGCGAAGCTCCTACAATGAGCAGTTCTTC.

This clonotype has just a few counts. The chain joins TRBV5-1 to TRBJ2-7; no clear D. Between the trimmed V and J ends, which lost 3 bases and 7 bases, there was a span of 11 bases. CDR1 and CDR2 (germline): SGHRS, YFSETQ. This CDR3 spans 12 amino acids. The CDR3 sequence: CASSSNMEEQYF. The CDR3 region has the DNA TGCGCCAGCAGCTCCAACATGGAAGAGCAGTACTTC.

In this sample, this clonotype turned up a few times. The CDR3 DNA sequence: TGTGCCAGCAGCCCCGGACAGGGTGCCCCAGATACGCAGTATTTT. Translation: CASSPGQGAPDTQYF. V is TRBV6-5 and J is TRBJ2-3; 8 nucleotides line up with TRBD1. The CDR3 runs to 15 residues. CDR1 is MNHEY, CDR2 SVGAGI, per germline. V was clipped by 6 bases and J by 4 bases; unmatched bases: 9.

This clonotype was counted between two and nine times. The chain combines TRBV7-9 with TRBJ2-7; possibly TRBD2 for D (7 bases). Germline V gene lookup returns CDR1 SEHNR and CDR2 FQNEAQ (reference sequence). The CDR3 runs 14 residues. V lost 1 base and J lost 6, with 13 bases in between. The CDR3 reads CASSLDGGRVEQYF. As DNA, the CDR3 is TGTGCCAGCAGCTTAGACGGGGGGCGCGTCGAGCAGTACTTC.

In this sample, this clonotype turned up many times. The chain is built from TRBV4-3 and TRBJ1-1; D gene unclear. V gave up 1 base and J gave up 2 bases, with 17 bases separating them. Germline V gene data show CDR1 as LGHNA and CDR2 as YSLEER. This CDR3 is built from 17 residues. CDR3 residues: CASSQAGGWTGNTEAFF. For the CDR3, the DNA is TGCGCCAGCAGCCAAGCGGGAGGGTGGACGGGAAACACTGAAGCTTTCTTT.

V gene TRBV20-1 combines with J gene TRBJ2-7; the match to TRBD2 covers 14 bases. The CDR3 is 14 amino acids. After removal of 4 bases from V and 6 bases from J, the junction contained 5 bases not matched to a gene. Germline V gives CDR1 DFQATT, CDR2 SNEGSKA (reference sequence). The CDR3 DNA follows: TGCAGTGCTAAAGGCGGACTAGCGGGAGGCGAGCAGTACTTC. Protein: CSAKGGLAGGEQYF.

This clonotype has a count of ten or more. The chain combines TRBV5-1 with TRBJ2-3, with 10 bases lining up with TRBD1. This CDR3 is 16 amino acids long. Germline V CDR1 and CDR2: SGHRS, YFSETQ. J gave up 1 base and V 0 bases, and 2 bases lay outside the gene matches. The CDR3 protein is CASSLVGTGGTDTQYF. CDR3 DNA: TGCGCCAGCAGCTTGGTGGGGACAGGGGGCACAGATACGCAGTATTTT.

The DNA for the CDR3 is TGTGCCAGCAGCCAAGTCTCTAGCGGATACAATGAGCAGTTCTTC. Encoded protein: CASSQVSSGYNEQFF. The genes are TRBV4-2 and TRBJ2-1; 7 bases align to TRBD2. This CDR3 comprises 15 residues. The germline gives CDR1 LGHNA, CDR2 YNFKEQ. J gave up 4 bases and V 1 base, and 4 bases lay outside the gene matches.

This clonotype occurred a few times. The rearrangement links TRBV9 to TRBJ2-3; possible D gene TRBD2, 5 bases. Trimming left V 0 bases short and J 0 bases short, with 11 bases between. In germline, CDR1 is SGDLS, CDR2 YYNGEE. The CDR3 loop spans 16 amino acids. CDR3 amino acids: CASSVGGAYSTDTQYF. CDR3 coding DNA: TGTGCCAGCAGCGTAGGGGGAGCGTATAGCACAGATACGCAGTATTTT.

This clonotype appeared a few times. The chain is built from TRBV29-1 and TRBJ2-1; the D is unclear. The CDR3 extends over 13 amino acids. Germline V gives CDR1 SQVTM, CDR2 ANQGSEA. V was trimmed by 7 bases and J by 5 bases, leaving 15 bases between them. The CDR3 loop reads CSAAARIHNEQFF. The CDR3 DNA is TGCAGCGCCGCAGCGCGGATCCACAATGAGCAGTTCTTC.

The table lists this clonotype with a few counts. This sequence joins TRBV5-1 and TRBJ2-7; the D gene is possibly TRBD1 (6 bases). The CDR3 runs to 13 residues. The V gene lost 5 bases and the J gene lost 3 bases, with 12 bases spanning the gap. Germline assignment: CDR1 SGHRS and CDR2 YFSETQ. The chain's CDR3 is CASRPGHNYEQYF. As DNA, the CDR3 is TGCGCCAGCAGGCCGGGACACAACTACGAGCAGTACTTC.

This clonotype was detected a few times. The rearrangement links TRBV20-1 to TRBJ2-5; D gene unclear. The V end lost 3 bases, the J end lost 5 bases, and 16 bases lay between the germline ends. This CDR3 has 14 residues. Germline lookup yields CDR1 DFQATT and CDR2 SNEGSKA (reference sequence). The CDR3 sequence: CSASPPSLWETQYF. The CDR3 DNA reads TGCAGTGCTAGTCCCCCGTCTTTATGGGAGACCCAGTACTTC.

The CDR3 protein is CASSLTGIQNSPLHF. CDR3 bases: TGTGCCAGCAGTCTGACAGGGATTCAGAATTCACCCCTCCACTTT. V gene TRBV7-8 combines with J gene TRBJ1-6; 7 nucleotides match TRBD1. The CDR3 sequence is 15 residues long. Germline V CDR1 and CDR2: SGHVS, FQNEAQ. The V gene end was trimmed by 6 bases and the J gene end by 7 bases; junction bases not matched to a gene: 9.

This rearrangement joins TRBV20-1 to TRBJ2-5, with 10 bases identical to TRBD2. The CDR3 sequence is 15 residues long. Germline CDR1 DFQATT, CDR2 SNEGSKA (reference sequence). The trim removed 5 bases at V and 5 bases at J, leaving 11 bases unmatched. This CDR3 reads CSARGLAGVYETQYF. In DNA form, the CDR3 reads TGCAGTGCTCGGGGGCTAGCGGGAGTTTACGAGACCCAGTACTTC.

This clonotype was seen at least ten times. This chain uses TRBV6-2 or TRBV6-3 with TRBJ2-1; 7 bases are a match to TRBD2. V trimming: 7 bases; J trimming: 6 bases; junction bases outside the gene matches: 12. This CDR3 is built from 15 residues. The V gene's germline CDR1 is MNHEY and CDR2 SVGEGT. The chain's CDR3 is CASMRESGAPNEQFF. The DNA for the CDR3 is TGTGCCAGCATGAGGGAGAGCGGGGCCCCCAATGAGCAGTTCTTC.

This clonotype was seen more than once but under ten times. The J gene is TRBJ2-3, the V gene TRBV4-1, with 7 bases aligning to TRBD1. With 4 bases clipped from V and 6 bases from J, the junction kept 10 bases outside the gene matches. Germline lookup yields CDR1 MGHRA and CDR2 YSYEKL. The CDR3 runs to 15 residues. CDR3 amino acids: CASSLDRAGLDTQYF. For the CDR3, the DNA is TGCGCCAGCAGCCTAGACAGGGCCGGTTTGGATACGCAGTATTTT.

This clonotype was found a few times. The rearrangement uses TRBV16 and TRBJ1-2; D gene unclear. Trimming took off 2 bases at V and 2 bases at J, with 6 bases between the two ends. The CDR3 loop spans 13 amino acids. CDR1 is KGHSY and CDR2 is FQNENV in the germline V gene. This CDR3 is CASSQQANYGYTF. For the CDR3, the DNA is TGTGCCAGCAGCCAACAAGCGAACTATGGCTACACCTTC.

This sequence joins TRBV20-1 and TRBJ2-1, with 10 bases lining up with TRBD2. This CDR3 is 15 amino acids long. The junction had 10 bases not matched to a gene; V was cut back by 2 bases and J by 9 bases. In germline, CDR1 is DFQATT, CDR2 SNEGSKA (reference sequence). CDR3 nucleotides: TGCAGTGCTAGATGGCTAGCGGGAGCCGGATCTGAGCAGTTCTTC. Its translation is CSARWLAGAGSEQFF.

J is TRBJ2-2 and V is TRBV11-2; D is unclear. Germline lookup yields CDR1 SGHAT and CDR2 FQNNGV. With 1 base removed from V and 0 bases from J, the gap between germline ends came to 6 bases. CDR3 size: 15 residues. The CDR3 nucleotides read TGTGCCAGCAGCTTAGGGGGTTCGAACACCGGGGAGCTGTTTTTT. It specifies CASSLGGSNTGELFF.

This chain connects TRBV7-8 to TRBJ2-5, with 7 bases fitting TRBD1. CDR3 length equals 14 residues. The germline V gene encodes CDR1 SGHVS and CDR2 FQNEAQ. The V and J ends lost 3 bases and 5 bases, in that order; junction bases with no gene match: 6. CDR3 sequence: CASSFRGRRETQYF. Here the CDR3 DNA reads TGTGCCAGCAGCTTTAGGGGGCGAAGGGAGACCCAGTACTTC.